The subject of this entry is one T cell receptor beta chain. Its antigen is as yet unknown. The sample comes from a study of T cell responses to AZD1222 COVID-19 vaccine. Study outcomes and limitations: Spike-spanning, vaccine-associated CD4 TCRs were dominant at 160-218 and 743-854.

Germline lookup yields CDR1 SGHNT and CDR2 YENEEA. The CDR3 spans 17 residues. Deletions cut 0 bases from V and 8 bases from J, with 22 bases between. Sequencing used immunoSEQ multiplex PCR; TCRdb keeps in-frame clones, though not all of them. The sample is made up of under 150,000 clones, and the top ten hold about 2.2% of it. J is TRBJ1-2 and V is TRBV11-3; D is undetermined. The clonotype originates from an adult in good health. The sample comprised peripheral blood. The CDR3 coding sequence is TGTGCCAGCAGCTTAGATTCAAGAGACAACAGTTCCTACGGCTACACCTTC. Amino acids: CASSLDSRDNSSYGYTF.